Following are 6 T cell receptor beta chains from one sample sequenced in a study of tumor-infiltrating lymphocytes in primary liver carcinoma. The source material, roughly 18-33 mg of unsorted bulk tissue, was used to co-extract RNA and DNA. TCR beta cDNA came from roughly 0.45 ug total RNA, primed with a constant-region primer. Modified slightly, ARM-PCR produced TCR beta libraries over three nested multiplex PCR rounds. Rounds one and two of PCR, each of 10 cycles, were primed with TRBV1-TRBV30 forward primers and a C-beta reverse primer. Using its own MiXCR run on the multiplex PCR reads, TCRdb lists one record per CDR3 protein. This table holds about 130,000 distinct CDR3 sequences, 55% to 75% found once. Source material: liver tumor tissue from sampling region 3. Stated subset: tumor region T3, left-lateral pole. These receptors came from a woman aged 60-75 years with primary liver carcinoma and hepatitis B virus infection.

About this clonotype: Possible read error: a much larger clone is one base away. The genes are TRBV5-1 and TRBJ1-4, with TRBD1 identical over 7 bases. CDR1 and CDR2 from the germline V gene are SGHRS and YFSETQ. The CDR3 is 15 residues long. J was trimmed by 2 bases and V by 5 bases; bases with no gene match: 6. The CDR3: CASRPGGRTNEKLFF. Written as DNA, the CDR3 is TGCGCCAGCAGGCCAGGGGGTCGGACTAATGAAAAACTGTTTTTT.

As for this clonotype: One end of the junction is discordant with germline, which a read error may explain. The V and J genes are TRBV6-5 and TRBJ2-3; D perhaps matches TRBD1 (6 bases). The V gene's germline CDR1 is MNHEY and CDR2 SVGAGI. The CDR3 has 15 amino acids. CDR3 in DNA: TGTGCCAGCAGTTTCCGCGGACAGAGCATCGATACACAGTATTTT. It is translated as CASSFRGQSIDTQYF.

This clonotype showed up many times. The junction shows a germline mismatch at one end, possibly a read error. This rearrangement joins TRBV6-6 to TRBJ1-1, with D hard to call. CDR3 length: 10 residues. Germline CDR1 and CDR2: MNHNY and SVGAGI (reference sequence). The CDR3 DNA sequence: TGTGCCAGCAGTTACCCGACCCGGACCTTT. Its protein is CASSYPTRTF.

For this clonotype: The CDR3 carries no conserved terminal phenylalanine or tryptophan, so it likely arises from a read error. Because the CDR3's place on the DNA is in doubt, the DNA is left out and the CDR3 is given as listed by TCRdb. The V and J genes are TRBV6-6 and TRBJ1-1. The CDR3 adds up to 16 amino acids, both ends counted. CDR1 MNHNY and CDR2 SVGAGI come from the germline V gene (reference sequence). This CDR3 is CASLPGHSPGGNEASL.

The chain couples TRBV11-2 to TRBJ1-5; 7 positions agree with TRBD1. V shed 6 bases and J 13 bases; nucleotides not matched to a gene: 27. Germline V gene lookup returns CDR1 SGHAT and CDR2 FQNNGV. The CDR3 extends over 18 amino acids. The CDR3 sequence is CASRETLGGQSANQPQHF. As DNA, the CDR3 is TGTGCCAGCAGAGAAACGCTAGGGGGACAGAGCGCAAATCAACCTCAGCATTTT.

Concerning this clonotype itself: A much larger clone lies a single base off, so this may be a read error. The rearrangement joins TRBV29-1 to TRBJ1-1; D might be TRBD1 (5 bases). Germline CDR1 and CDR2: SQVTM and ANQGSEA. CDR3 length: 13 residues. The CDR3 spells CSVLGGGNTEVFF. CDR3 DNA: TGCAGCGTTTTGGGGGGAGGGAACACTGAAGTTTTCTTT.